Shown below are 21 T cell receptor beta chains from a single sample sequenced in a study of blood T cell repertoires in COVID-19. Sequencing used immunoSEQ multiplex PCR; TCRdb keeps in-frame clones, though not all of them. The sample consists of 350,000 to 450,000 clones, about 88% of them appearing once. The sequenced sample consisted of peripheral blood. The receptor set was obtained from a human donor in a cohort sampled during active COVID-19.

This rearrangement joins TRBV4-2 to TRBJ2-1, with TRBD2 matching over 7 bases. Per the germline V gene, CDR1 is LGHNA and CDR2 is YNFKEQ. J lost 3 bases, V lost 2 bases, and 7 bases had no gene match. The CDR3 length is 16 residues. CDR3 loop: CASSQSSGFIYNEQFF. As DNA, the CDR3 is TGTGCCAGCAGCCAATCTAGCGGTTTTATCTACAATGAGCAGTTCTTC.

V usage is TRBV15 and J usage is TRBJ2-2, with D possibly being TRBD2 (5 bases). CDR1 and CDR2 from the germline V gene are LNHNV and YYDKDF (reference sequence). This CDR3 comprises 18 residues. V was clipped by 1 base and J by 7 bases, with 22 bases between them. This CDR3 is CATSRGGGSGWVGGELFF. CDR3 coding DNA: TGTGCCACCAGCAGAGGAGGTGGTTCGGGATGGGTCGGCGGGGAGCTGTTTTTT.

This chain joins TRBV7-8 and TRBJ1-5; D gene uncertain. Germline CDR1 is SGHVS and CDR2 is FQNEAQ. The CDR3 consists of 14 residues. Trimming took off 1 base at V and 6 bases at J, with 10 bases between the two ends. The CDR3 is CASSLDAGGQPQHF. In nucleotides, the CDR3 is TGTGCCAGCAGCTTAGACGCAGGAGGTCAGCCCCAGCATTTT.

V is TRBV11-3 and J is TRBJ2-2, with 7 positions matching TRBD2. V shed 2 bases, J shed 6 bases, and the junction held 0 bases outside the gene matches. The V gene's germline CDR1 is SGHNT and CDR2 YENEEA. This CDR3 is built from 13 residues. The CDR3 region has the DNA TGTGCCAGCAGCTTAACTAGCGCCGGGGAGCTGTTTTTT. Its translation is CASSLTSAGELFF.

This clone was counted a single time. The V call is TRBV5-1, the J call TRBJ1-1; D not certain. The CDR3 extends over 14 amino acids. CDR1 is SGHRS, CDR2 YFSETQ, per germline. Trimming took 4 bases from V and 1 from J, leaving 11 bases between them. CDR3 nucleotides: TGCGCCAGCAGCACCGCTCCGGGGAACACTGAAGCTTTCTTT. Its translation is CASSTAPGNTEAFF.

The genes are TRBV10-3 and TRBJ1-5; 8 nucleotides agree with TRBD1. CDR1 and CDR2 (germline): ENHRY, SYGVKD. The CDR3 has 15 amino acids. Germline trimming cut 4 bases from V and 0 bases from J; bases unmatched to any gene: 2. Written as DNA, the CDR3 is TGTGCCATCAGTGCGACAGGGGATAGCAATCAGCCCCAGCATTTT. Translation gives CAISATGDSNQPQHF.

The chain is built from TRBV25-1 and TRBJ2-1, with a weak D call TRBD2 (6 bases). Germline V gene sequence: CDR1 MGHDK, CDR2 SYGVNS. V lost 4 bases and J 9 bases, leaving 16 bases between the germline ends. This CDR3 is 14 amino acids long. CDR3 region: CASSGVTRFGEQFF. The DNA for the CDR3 is TGTGCCAGCAGTGGGGTGACTAGGTTTGGTGAGCAGTTCTTC. The full variable domain, its missing parts supplied by reference TRBV25-1 and TRBJ2-1, is EADIYQTPRYLVIGTGKKITLECSQTMGHDKMYWYQQDPGMELHLIHYSYGVNSTEKGDLSSESTVSRIRTEHFPLTLESARPSHTSQYLCASSGVTRFGEQFFGPGTRLTVL.

The CDR3 region has the DNA TGTGCCAGCAGTCCCCGGACACACTCCTACGAGCAGTACTTC. Translating it yields CASSPRTHSYEQYF. The chain is built from TRBV6-5 and TRBJ2-7, with D tentatively TRBD1 (5 bases). V was pared by 5 bases and J by 0 bases, with 11 bases between. The CDR3 is made up of 14 amino acids. Germline lookup yields CDR1 MNHEY and CDR2 SVGAGI.

The J gene is TRBJ2-3, the V gene TRBV7-2; maybe TRBD1 (5 bases). Germline V gene lookup returns CDR1 SGHTA and CDR2 FQGNSA. This CDR3 region has 14 residues. Trimming pared 2 bases from V and 0 bases from J, leaving 6 bases between. CDR3 bases: TGTGCCAGCAGCTTAAGGGGCAGCACAGATACGCAGTATTTT. Amino acids: CASSLRGSTDTQYF.

The chain has TRBV10-3 and TRBJ1-2; 7 nucleotides match TRBD1. The CDR3 consists of 14 residues. The germline V gene has CDR1 ENHRY and CDR2 SYGVKD. Losses at the gene ends were 4 bases for V and 2 bases for J; bases not matched to a gene: 4. CDR3 coding DNA: TGTGCCATCAGTGCCCGGACAGGAAACTATGGCTACACCTTC. This encodes CAISARTGNYGYTF.

V gene TRBV5-1 combines with J gene TRBJ2-1, with a tentative D call TRBD2 (6 bases). The V and J ends lost 4 bases and 7 bases respectively, with 27 bases between them. CDR1 is SGHRS, CDR2 YFSETQ, per germline. The CDR3 has 18 amino acids. The CDR3 loop is CASSPRSSWGLGGNEQFF. The CDR3 nucleotides are TGCGCCAGCAGCCCGCGATCTAGCTGGGGACTCGGGGGAAATGAGCAGTTCTTC.

The chain combines TRBV4-2 with TRBJ2-2; 7 nucleotides align to TRBD2. V shed 6 bases, J shed 0 bases, and the junction held 7 bases outside the gene matches. Germline lookup yields CDR1 LGHNA and CDR2 YNFKEQ. The CDR3 extends over 16 amino acids. The CDR3: CASRAGGRTNTGELFF. CDR3 bases: TGTGCCAGCAGGGCGGGCGGGAGAACGAACACCGGGGAGCTGTTTTTT.

The rearrangement uses TRBV28 and TRBJ1-1; 8 nucleotides line up with TRBD1. Germline loops: CDR1 MDHEN, CDR2 SYDVKM. The CDR3 is 13 amino acids. V was pared by 4 bases and J by 5 bases, with 3 bases of the junction left unmatched. CDR3 DNA sequence: TGTGCCAGCAGTTGGACAGGGCGGACTGAAGCTTTCTTT. Its translation is CASSWTGRTEAFF.

The chain links TRBV10-3 to TRBJ1-1, with a tentative D call TRBD1 (6 bases). The CDR3 runs to 13 residues. Germline values: CDR1 ENHRY, CDR2 SYGVKD. V gave up 6 bases and J gave up 4 bases, with 12 bases separating them. As DNA, the CDR3 is TGTGCCATCAGACAGGGATTTGGCACTGAAGCTTTCTTT. Translated, it gives CAIRQGFGTEAFF.

The chain uses TRBV20-1 and TRBJ2-3; D possibly corresponds to TRBD1 (6 bases). Germline V gene lookup returns CDR1 DFQATT and CDR2 SNEGSKA (reference sequence). This CDR3 region has 15 residues. The V end lost 3 bases, the J end lost 2 bases, and 15 bases lay between the germline ends. The CDR3 spells CSASHSGDPTDTQYF. CDR3 in DNA: TGCAGTGCTAGTCATTCAGGGGACCCCACAGATACGCAGTATTTT.

This clone has just one count. V and J are TRBV7-8 and TRBJ2-3; D is perhaps TRBD2 (6 bases). The CDR3 extends over 16 amino acids. The V end was cut by 1 base, the J end by 3 bases, with 14 bases between. Germline V gene lookup returns CDR1 SGHVS and CDR2 FQNEAQ. In DNA form, the CDR3 reads TGTGCCAGCAGCTTAGTAAGCGGGCACGAAACAGATACGCAGTATTTT. Residues: CASSLVSGHETDTQYF.

The chain links TRBV5-6 to TRBJ2-2, with TRBD1 matching over 9 bases. Germline assignment: CDR1 SGHDT and CDR2 YYEEEE. This CDR3 has 17 residues. V was pared by 4 bases and J by 6 bases, with 13 bases of the junction left unmatched. In nucleotides, the CDR3 is TGTGCCAGCAGCACACGGACAGGGGTCCCCTTAGCCGGGGAGCTGTTTTTT. Encoded protein: CASSTRTGVPLAGELFF.

The chain recombines TRBV30 with TRBJ1-1, with D possibly TRBD1 on 5 matching bases. The CDR3 length is 13 residues. Germline V gene lookup returns CDR1 GTSNPN and CDR2 SVGIG (reference sequence). V lost 4 bases, J lost 0 bases, and 9 bases lay in between. The CDR3: CAWNKGMNTEAFF. CDR3 sequence (DNA): TGTGCCTGGAATAAGGGGATGAACACTGAAGCTTTCTTT.

The genes are TRBV3-1 (or the pseudogene TRBV3-2) and TRBJ1-2; 12 bases agree with TRBD1. Germline lookup yields CDR1 LGHDT and CDR2 YNNKEL (reference sequence). The J segment lost 2 bases and the V segment lost 1 base, leaving 2 bases of the junction unmatched. The CDR3 is 16 residues long. CDR3 residues: CASSQVGQGANYGYTF. As DNA, the CDR3 is TGTGCCAGCAGCCAAGTGGGACAGGGGGCCAACTATGGCTACACCTTC.

This clone has just one count. The V gene is TRBV19, the J gene TRBJ2-7; 15 nucleotides agree with TRBD2. The CDR3 contains 17 residues. Germline CDR1 and CDR2: LNHDA and SQIVND (reference sequence). V shed 3 bases and J 2 bases; nucleotides not matched to a gene: 5. The CDR3 reads CASSMGLAGGLPYEQYF. CDR3 bases: TGTGCCAGTAGTATGGGACTAGCGGGGGGCCTTCCCTACGAGCAGTACTTC.

The chain uses TRBV29-1 and TRBJ2-3; 10 bases line up with TRBD2. V trimming: 7 bases; J trimming: 3 bases; junction bases outside the gene matches: 7. This CDR3 is built from 14 residues. The V gene's germline CDR1 is SQVTM and CDR2 ANQGSEA. Written as DNA, the CDR3 is TGCAGCGCCCTGACTAGCGGGCTTACAGATACGCAGTATTTT. Residues: CSALTSGLTDTQYF.